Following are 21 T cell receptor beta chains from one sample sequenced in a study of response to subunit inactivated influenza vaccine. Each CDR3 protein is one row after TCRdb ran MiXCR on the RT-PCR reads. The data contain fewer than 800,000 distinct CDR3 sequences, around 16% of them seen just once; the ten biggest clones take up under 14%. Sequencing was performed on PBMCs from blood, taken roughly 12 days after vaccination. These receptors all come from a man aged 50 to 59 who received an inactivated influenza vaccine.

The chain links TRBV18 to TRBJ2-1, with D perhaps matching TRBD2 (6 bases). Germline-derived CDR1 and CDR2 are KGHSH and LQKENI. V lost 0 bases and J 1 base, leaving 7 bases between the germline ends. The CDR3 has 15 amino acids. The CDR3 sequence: CASSPPGGSYNEQFF. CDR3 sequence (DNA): TGTGCCAGCTCACCACCGGGGGGATCCTACAATGAGCAGTTCTTC. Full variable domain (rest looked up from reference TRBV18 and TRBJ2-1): NAGVMQNPRHLVRRRGQEARLRCSPMKGHSHVYWYRQLPEEGLKFMVYLQKENIIDESGMPKERFSAEFPKEGPSILRIQQVVRGDSAAYFCASSPPGGSYNEQFFGPGTRLTVL.

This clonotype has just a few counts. The CDR3 spells CASSAPTSSEQFF. The CDR3 DNA reads TGCGCCAGCAGCGCCCCGACTAGCTCTGAGCAGTTCTTC. The rearrangement links TRBV5-1 to TRBJ2-1; 7 bases map to TRBD2. Per the germline V gene, CDR1 is SGHRS and CDR2 is YFSETQ. The trim removed 4 bases at V and 9 bases at J, leaving 7 bases unmatched. This CDR3 contains 13 residues.

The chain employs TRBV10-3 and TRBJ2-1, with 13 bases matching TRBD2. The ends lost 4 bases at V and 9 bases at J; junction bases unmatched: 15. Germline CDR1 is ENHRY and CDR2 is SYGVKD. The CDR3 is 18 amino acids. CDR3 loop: CAISVSGLAGIGASEQFF. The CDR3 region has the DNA TGTGCCATCAGTGTTTCGGGACTAGCGGGAATTGGGGCGTCTGAGCAGTTCTTC.

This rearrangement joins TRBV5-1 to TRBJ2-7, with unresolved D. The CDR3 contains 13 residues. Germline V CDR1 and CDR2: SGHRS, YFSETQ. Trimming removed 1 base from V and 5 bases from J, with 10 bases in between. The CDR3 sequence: CASSLSWVDEQYF. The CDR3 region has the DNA TGCGCCAGCAGCTTGTCCTGGGTCGACGAGCAGTACTTC.

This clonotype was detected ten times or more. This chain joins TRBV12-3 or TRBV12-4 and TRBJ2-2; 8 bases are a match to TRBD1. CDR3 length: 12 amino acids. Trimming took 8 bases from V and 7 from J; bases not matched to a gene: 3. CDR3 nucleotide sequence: TGTGCCAGCCAGGGGGCGAACGGGGAGCTGTTTTTT. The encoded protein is CASQGANGELFF.

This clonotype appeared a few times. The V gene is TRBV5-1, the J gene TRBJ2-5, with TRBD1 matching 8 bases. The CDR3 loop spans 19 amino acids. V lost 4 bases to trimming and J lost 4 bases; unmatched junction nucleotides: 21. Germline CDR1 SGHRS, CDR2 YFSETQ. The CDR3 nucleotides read TGCGCCAGCAGCCCACGACCTATCCAGGGGGCCATGGGTTTAGAGACCCAGTACTTC. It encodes CASSPRPIQGAMGLETQYF.

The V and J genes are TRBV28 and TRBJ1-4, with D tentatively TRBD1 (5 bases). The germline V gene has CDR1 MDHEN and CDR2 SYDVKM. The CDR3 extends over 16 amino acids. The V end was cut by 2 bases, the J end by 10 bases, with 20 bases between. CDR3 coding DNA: TGTGCCAGCAGTTTACCGACGGTGAGGGGCGCAGGAAAACTGTTTTTT. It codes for CASSLPTVRGAGKLFF.

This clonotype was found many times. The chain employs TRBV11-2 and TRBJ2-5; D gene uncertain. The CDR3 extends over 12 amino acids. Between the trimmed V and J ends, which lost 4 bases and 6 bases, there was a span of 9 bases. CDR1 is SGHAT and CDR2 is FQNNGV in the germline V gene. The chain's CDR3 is CASSSGVQTQYF. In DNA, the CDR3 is TGTGCCAGCAGCTCCGGCGTTCAGACCCAGTACTTC. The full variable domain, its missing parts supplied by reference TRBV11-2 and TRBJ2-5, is EAGVAQSPRYKIIEKRQSVAFWCNPISGHATLYWYQQILGQGPKLLIQFQNNGVVDDSQLPKDRFSAERLKGVDSTLKIQPAKLEDSAVYLCASSSGVQTQYFGPGTRLLVL.

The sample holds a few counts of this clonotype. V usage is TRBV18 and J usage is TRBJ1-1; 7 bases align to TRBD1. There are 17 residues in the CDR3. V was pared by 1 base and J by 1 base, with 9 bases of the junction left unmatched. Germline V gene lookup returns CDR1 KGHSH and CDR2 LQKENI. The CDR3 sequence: CASSPRGLGGSNTEAFF. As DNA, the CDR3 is TGTGCCAGCTCACCACGGGGTTTAGGGGGCTCGAACACTGAAGCTTTCTTT.

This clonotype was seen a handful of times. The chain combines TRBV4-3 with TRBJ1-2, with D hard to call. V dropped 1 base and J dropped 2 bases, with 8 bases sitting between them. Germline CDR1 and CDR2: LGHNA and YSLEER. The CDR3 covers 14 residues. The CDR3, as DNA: TGCGCCAGCAGCCAAGGGCCACAGAACTATGGCTACACCTTC. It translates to CASSQGPQNYGYTF.

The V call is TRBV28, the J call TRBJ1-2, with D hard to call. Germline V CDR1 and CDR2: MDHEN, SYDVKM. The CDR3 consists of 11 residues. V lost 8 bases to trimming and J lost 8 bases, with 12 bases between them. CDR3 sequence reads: CASYIGSGYTF. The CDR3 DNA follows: TGTGCCAGCTACATCGGTTCCGGCTACACCTTC.

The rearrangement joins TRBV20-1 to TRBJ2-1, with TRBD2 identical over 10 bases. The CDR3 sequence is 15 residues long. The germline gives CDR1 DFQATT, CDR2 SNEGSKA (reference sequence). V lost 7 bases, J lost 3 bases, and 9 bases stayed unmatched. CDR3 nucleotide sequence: TGCAGTGTCCAAGTGCTAGCGGGGGACTACAATGAGCAGTTCTTC. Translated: CSVQVLAGDYNEQFF.

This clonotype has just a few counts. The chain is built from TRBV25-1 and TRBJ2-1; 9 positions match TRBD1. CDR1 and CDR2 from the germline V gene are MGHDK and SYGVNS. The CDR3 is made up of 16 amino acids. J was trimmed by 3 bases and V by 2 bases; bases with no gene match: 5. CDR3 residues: CASSEIGQGFYNEQFF. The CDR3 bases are TGTGCCAGCAGTGAAATAGGACAGGGGTTCTACAATGAGCAGTTCTTC.

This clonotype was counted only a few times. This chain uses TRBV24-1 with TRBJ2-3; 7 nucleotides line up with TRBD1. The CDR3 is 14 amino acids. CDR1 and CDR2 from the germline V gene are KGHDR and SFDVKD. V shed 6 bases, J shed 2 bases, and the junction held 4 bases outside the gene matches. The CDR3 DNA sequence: TGTGCCACCAGTACAGGGGATTACACAGATACGCAGTATTTT. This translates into CATSTGDYTDTQYF.

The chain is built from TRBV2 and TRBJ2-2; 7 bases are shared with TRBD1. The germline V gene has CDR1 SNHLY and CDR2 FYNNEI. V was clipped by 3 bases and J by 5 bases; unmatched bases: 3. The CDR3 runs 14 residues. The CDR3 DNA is TGTGCCAGCAGTGAGGTCAGGGGGACCGGGGAGCTGTTTTTT. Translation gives CASSEVRGTGELFF. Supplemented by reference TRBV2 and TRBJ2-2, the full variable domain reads EPEVTQTPSHQVTQMGQEVILRCVPISNHLYFYWYRQILGQKVEFLVSFYNNEISEKSEIFDDQFSVERPDGSNFTLKIRSTKLEDSAMYFCASSEVRGTGELFFGEGSRLTVL.

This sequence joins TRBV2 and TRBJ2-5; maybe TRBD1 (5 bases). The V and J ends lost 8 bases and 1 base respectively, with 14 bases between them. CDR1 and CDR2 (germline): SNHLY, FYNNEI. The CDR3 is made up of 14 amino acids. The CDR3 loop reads CASAPRTTQETQYF. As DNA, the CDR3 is TGTGCCAGCGCCCCAAGGACAACCCAAGAGACCCAGTACTTC. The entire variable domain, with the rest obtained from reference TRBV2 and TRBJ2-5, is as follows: EPEVTQTPSHQVTQMGQEVILRCVPISNHLYFYWYRQILGQKVEFLVSFYNNEISEKSEIFDDQFSVERPDGSNFTLKIRSTKLEDSAMYFCASAPRTTQETQYFGPGTRLLVL.

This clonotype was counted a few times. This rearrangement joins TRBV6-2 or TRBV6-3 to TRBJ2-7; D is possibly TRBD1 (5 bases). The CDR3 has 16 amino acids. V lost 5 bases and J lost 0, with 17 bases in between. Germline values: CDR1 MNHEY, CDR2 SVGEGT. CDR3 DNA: TGTGCCAGCAGTACCCTCGGGCACAGGAGCTCCTACGAGCAGTACTTC. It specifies CASSTLGHRSSYEQYF.

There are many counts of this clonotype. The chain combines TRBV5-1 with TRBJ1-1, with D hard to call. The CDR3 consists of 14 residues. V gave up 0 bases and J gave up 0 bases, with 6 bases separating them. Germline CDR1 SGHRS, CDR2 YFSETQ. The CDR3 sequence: CASSLVGMNTEAFF. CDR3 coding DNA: TGCGCCAGCAGCTTGGTGGGCATGAACACTGAAGCTTTCTTT.

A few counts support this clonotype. The CDR3, as DNA: TGTGCCAGCAGCTTAGATACCTTCGCTAGCGGGAACTCCCTCTCCTACGAGCAGTACTTC. Protein product: CASSLDTFASGNSLSYEQYF. The chain employs TRBV11-2 and TRBJ2-7; 9 bases agree with TRBD2. The CDR3 contains 20 residues. J gave up 0 bases and V 0 bases, and 15 bases lay outside the gene matches. Germline V CDR1 and CDR2: SGHAT, FQNNGV.

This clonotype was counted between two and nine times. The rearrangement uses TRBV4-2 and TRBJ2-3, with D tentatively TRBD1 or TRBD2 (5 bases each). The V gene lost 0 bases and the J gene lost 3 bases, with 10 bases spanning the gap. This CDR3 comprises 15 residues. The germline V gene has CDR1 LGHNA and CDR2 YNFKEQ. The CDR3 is CASSQDQGDTDTQYF. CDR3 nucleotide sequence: TGTGCCAGCAGCCAAGATCAGGGAGATACAGATACGCAGTATTTT.

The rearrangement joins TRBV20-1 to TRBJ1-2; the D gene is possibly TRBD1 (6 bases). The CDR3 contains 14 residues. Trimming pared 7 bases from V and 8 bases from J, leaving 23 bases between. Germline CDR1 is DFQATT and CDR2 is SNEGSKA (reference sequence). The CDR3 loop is CSGPLEGVTHGYTF. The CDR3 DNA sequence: TGCAGTGGCCCGTTGGAGGGGGTAACGCACGGCTACACCTTC.